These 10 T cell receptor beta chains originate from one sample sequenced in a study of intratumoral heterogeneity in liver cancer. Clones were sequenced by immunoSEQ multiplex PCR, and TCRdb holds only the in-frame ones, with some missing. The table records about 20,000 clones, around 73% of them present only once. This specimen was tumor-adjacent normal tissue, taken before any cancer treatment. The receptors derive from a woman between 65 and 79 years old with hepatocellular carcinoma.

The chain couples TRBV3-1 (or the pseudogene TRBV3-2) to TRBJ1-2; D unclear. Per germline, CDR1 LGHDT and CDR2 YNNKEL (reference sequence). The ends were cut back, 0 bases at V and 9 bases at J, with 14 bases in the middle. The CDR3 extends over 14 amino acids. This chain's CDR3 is CASSQDRGTRRYTF. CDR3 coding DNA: TGTGCCAGCAGCCAAGATCGAGGCACCCGGCGCTACACCTTC.

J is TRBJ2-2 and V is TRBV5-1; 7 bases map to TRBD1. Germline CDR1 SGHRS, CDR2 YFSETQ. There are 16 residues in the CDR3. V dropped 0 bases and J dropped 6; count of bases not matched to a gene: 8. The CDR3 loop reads CASSLGGGTGAGELFF. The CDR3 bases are TGCGCCAGCAGCTTGGGTGGAGGCACAGGGGCCGGGGAGCTGTTTTTT. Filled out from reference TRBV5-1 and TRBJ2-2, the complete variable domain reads KAGVTQTPRYLIKTRGQQVTLSCSPISGHRSVSWYQQTPGQGLQFLFEYFSETQRNKGNFPGRFSGRQFSNSRSEMNVSTLELGDSALYLCASSLGGGTGAGELFFGEGSRLTVL.

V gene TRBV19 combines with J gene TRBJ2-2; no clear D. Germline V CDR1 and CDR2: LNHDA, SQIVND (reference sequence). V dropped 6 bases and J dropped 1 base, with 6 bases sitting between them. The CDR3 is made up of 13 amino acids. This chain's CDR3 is CASRQRNTGELFF. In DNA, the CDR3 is TGTGCCAGTAGACAGAGGAACACCGGGGAGCTGTTTTTT.

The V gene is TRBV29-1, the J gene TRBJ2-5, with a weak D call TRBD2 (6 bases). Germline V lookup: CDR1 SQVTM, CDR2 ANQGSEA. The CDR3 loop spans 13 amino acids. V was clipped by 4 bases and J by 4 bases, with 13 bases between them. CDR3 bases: TGCAGCGTTGGACGGGAGACCCCAGAGACCCAGTACTTC. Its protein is CSVGRETPETQYF.

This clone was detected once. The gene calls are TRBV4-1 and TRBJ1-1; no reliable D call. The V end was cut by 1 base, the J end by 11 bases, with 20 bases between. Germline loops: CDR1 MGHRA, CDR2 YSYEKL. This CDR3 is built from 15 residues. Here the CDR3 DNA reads TGCGCCAGCAGCCAAGTAGGTATCCAGTCTGGGCGGGCTTTCTTT. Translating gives CASSQVGIQSGRAFF.

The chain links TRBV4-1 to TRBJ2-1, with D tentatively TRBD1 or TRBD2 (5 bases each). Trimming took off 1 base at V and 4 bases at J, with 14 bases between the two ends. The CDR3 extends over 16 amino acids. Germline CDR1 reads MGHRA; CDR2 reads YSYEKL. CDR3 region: CASSQGGRGLYNEQFF. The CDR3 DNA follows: TGCGCCAGCAGCCAAGGGGGGAGAGGTTTGTACAATGAGCAGTTCTTC.

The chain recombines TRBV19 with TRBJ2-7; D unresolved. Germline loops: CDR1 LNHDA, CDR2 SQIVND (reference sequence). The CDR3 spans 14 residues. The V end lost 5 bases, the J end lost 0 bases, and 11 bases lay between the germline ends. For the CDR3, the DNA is TGTGCCAGTAGTCCCCGGACGGTCTCCTACGAGCAGTACTTC. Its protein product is CASSPRTVSYEQYF.

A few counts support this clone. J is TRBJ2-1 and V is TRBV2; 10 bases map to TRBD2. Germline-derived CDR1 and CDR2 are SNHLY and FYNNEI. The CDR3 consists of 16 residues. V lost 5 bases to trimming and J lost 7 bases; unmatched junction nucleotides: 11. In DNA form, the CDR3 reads TGTGCCAGCAGTCCTAATAGCGGGGGGATCAGGAATGAGCAGTTCTTC. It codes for CASSPNSGGIRNEQFF.

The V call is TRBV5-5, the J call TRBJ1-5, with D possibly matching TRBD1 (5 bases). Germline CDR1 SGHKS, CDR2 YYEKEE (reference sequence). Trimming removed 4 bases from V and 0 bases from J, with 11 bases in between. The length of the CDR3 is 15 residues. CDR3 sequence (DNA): TGTGCCAGCAGCCCGGACATAAGTAGCAATCAGCCCCAGCATTTT. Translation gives CASSPDISSNQPQHF.

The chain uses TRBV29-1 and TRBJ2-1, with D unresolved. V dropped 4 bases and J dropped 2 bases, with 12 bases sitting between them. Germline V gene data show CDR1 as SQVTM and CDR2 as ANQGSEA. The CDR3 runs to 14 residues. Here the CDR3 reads CSVVTFTTYNEQFF. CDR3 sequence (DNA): TGCAGCGTTGTAACGTTCACCACCTACAATGAGCAGTTCTTC.